The 19 T cell receptor beta chains below all came from one sample that was sequenced in a study of CD8 T cells in Susac syndrome. Reverse transcription of roughly 0.5 to 1 ug RNA used random hexamers. TCRdb re-called the immunoSEQ multiplex PCR reads through MiXCR, storing one row per CDR3 protein. The sample lists 100,000 to 150,000 distinct CDR3 sequences; around 95% were seen once. The material sequenced was CD4+ T cells from PBMCs. The receptors here all came from a human donor in good health.

The chain joins TRBV4-2 to TRBJ2-2; D is perhaps TRBD1 or TRBD2 (5 bases each). The germline V gene encodes CDR1 LGHNA and CDR2 YNFKEQ. V was cut by 6 bases and J by 5 bases, with 13 bases left in between. The CDR3 has 14 amino acids. CDR3 in DNA: TGTGCCAGCAGACCTCGGGACGGTACCGGGGAGCTGTTTTTT. The encoded protein is CASRPRDGTGELFF.

The rearrangement joins TRBV5-1 to TRBJ2-7; D call uncertain. From germline, CDR1 is SGHRS and CDR2 YFSETQ. The V end was cut by 0 bases, the J end by 3 bases, with 10 bases between. There are 14 residues in the CDR3. CDR3 amino acids: CASSLVENSYEQYF. CDR3 nucleotides: TGCGCCAGCAGCTTGGTAGAGAACAGCTACGAGCAGTACTTC.

The chain carries TRBV11-2 and TRBJ2-7; 7 bases fit TRBD1. Germline V gives CDR1 SGHAT, CDR2 FQNNGV. The trim removed 7 bases at V and 3 bases at J, leaving 3 bases unmatched. The CDR3 length is 12 residues. This CDR3 reads CASTRTGYEQYF. In nucleotides, the CDR3 is TGTGCCAGCACCCGGACAGGCTACGAGCAGTACTTC.

The chain uses TRBV7-2 and TRBJ2-7, with D unresolved. This CDR3 is built from 14 residues. Germline V gives CDR1 SGHTA, CDR2 FQGNSA. Trimming left V 0 bases short and J 2 bases short, with 8 bases between. This CDR3 is CASSLAGGTYEQYF. DNA of the CDR3: TGTGCCAGCAGCTTAGCGGGCGGTACCTACGAGCAGTACTTC.

V is TRBV7-9 and J is TRBJ1-1, with D maybe TRBD1 (5 bases). This CDR3 comprises 14 residues. Germline V gene lookup returns CDR1 SEHNR and CDR2 FQNEAQ (reference sequence). Trimming stripped 2 bases from V and 8 bases from J, with 15 bases between. DNA for the CDR3: TGTGCCAGCAGCTTAATGCGGGACCCGGAGGAAGCTTTCTTT. Residues: CASSLMRDPEEAFF. Based on the CDR3 plus reference TRBV7-9 and TRBJ1-1, the full variable domain is DTGVSQNPRHKITKRGQNVTFRCDPISEHNRLYWYRQTLGQGPEFLTYFQNEAQLEKSRLLSDRFSAERPKGSFSTLEIQRTEQGDSAMYLCASSLMRDPEEAFFGQGTRLTVV.

This sequence joins TRBV27 and TRBJ2-7; a weak D match, TRBD2 (6 bases). CDR3 size: 13 residues. Looked up from germline, CDR1 is MNHEY and CDR2 is SMNVEV (reference sequence). V was trimmed by 2 bases and J by 5 bases, leaving 10 bases between them. CDR3 residues: CASSLMGGNEQYF. CDR3 coding DNA: TGTGCCAGCAGTTTAATGGGGGGAAACGAGCAGTACTTC.

The rearrangement links TRBV3-1 to TRBJ2-1; TRBD2 aligns across 8 bases. Germline CDR1 reads LGHDT; CDR2 reads YNNKEL (reference sequence). This CDR3 is 15 amino acids long. V shed 1 base, J shed 4 bases, and the junction held 3 bases outside the gene matches. The CDR3 DNA follows: TGTGCCAGCAGCCAAGGGAGCGGGAGTTACAATGAGCAGTTCTTC. It specifies CASSQGSGSYNEQFF.

The J gene is TRBJ1-2, the V gene TRBV27; no clear D. V gave up 0 bases and J gave up 8 bases, with 13 bases separating them. The CDR3 runs 14 residues. Looked up from germline, CDR1 is MNHEY and CDR2 is SMNVEV (reference sequence). The CDR3 is CASSLSGIRGGYTF. In DNA, the CDR3 is TGTGCCAGCAGTTTATCGGGGATCCGAGGCGGCTACACCTTC.

This clonotype occurred once. The chain employs TRBV6-2 or TRBV6-3 and TRBJ2-2; 8 bases match TRBD2. Germline trimming cut 2 bases from V and 9 bases from J; bases unmatched to any gene: 2. This CDR3 is built from 13 residues. The V gene's germline CDR1 is MNHEY and CDR2 SVGEGT. The chain's CDR3 is CASSYSGSRELFF. CDR3 DNA: TGTGCCAGCAGTTACAGCGGGAGTCGGGAGCTGTTTTTT.

This clonotype showed up just once. The chain joins TRBV2 to TRBJ2-1; 11 bases are a match to TRBD2. There are 14 residues in the CDR3. Per germline, CDR1 SNHLY and CDR2 FYNNEI. Trimming took 6 bases from V and 4 from J; bases not matched to a gene: 2. The CDR3 sequence is CASRLAGVYNEQFF. DNA for the CDR3: TGTGCCAGCAGACTAGCGGGAGTTTACAATGAGCAGTTCTTC.

The chain employs TRBV5-1 and TRBJ2-3, with D uncertain. The CDR3 is made up of 16 amino acids. V was clipped by 5 bases and J by 0 bases, with 16 bases between them. Germline V CDR1 and CDR2: SGHRS, YFSETQ. In nucleotides, the CDR3 is TGCGCCAGCAGTAGTGGCAGCCTGACCAGCACAGATACGCAGTATTTT. It yields the protein CASSSGSLTSTDTQYF.

This chain joins TRBV20-1 and TRBJ2-7; 9 bases are a match to TRBD1. This CDR3 has 13 amino acids. CDR1 DFQATT and CDR2 SNEGSKA come from the germline V gene (reference sequence). Trimming removed 6 bases from V and 0 bases from J; junction bases left unmatched: 3. The CDR3 loop reads CSAYRGHSYEQYF. The DNA for the CDR3 is TGCAGTGCCTACAGGGGGCACTCCTACGAGCAGTACTTC.

Written as DNA, the CDR3 is TGTGCCAGCAGCTTAGTCGGGCATCTGAACACTGAAGCTTTCTTT. This encodes CASSLVGHLNTEAFF. This chain links TRBV7-9 with TRBJ1-1; D gene uncertain. Germline values: CDR1 SEHNR, CDR2 FQNEAQ (reference sequence). This CDR3 has 15 amino acids. V lost 1 base, J lost 0 bases, and 9 bases lay in between.

The chain employs TRBV4-3 and TRBJ2-7; perhaps TRBD2 as D (6 bases). Germline V gives CDR1 LGHNA, CDR2 YSLEER. This CDR3 has 17 amino acids. Between the trimmed V and J ends, which lost 1 base and 2 bases, there was a span of 18 bases. The CDR3 is CASSQVWRDGETYEQYF. The CDR3 DNA sequence: TGCGCCAGCAGCCAAGTGTGGCGGGACGGAGAAACCTACGAGCAGTACTTC.

The gene calls are TRBV6-1 and TRBJ1-5, with 7 nucleotides matching TRBD1. Germline values: CDR1 MNHNS, CDR2 SASEGT. V was pared by 5 bases and J by 2 bases, with 9 bases of the junction left unmatched. CDR3 length: 16 residues. This CDR3 reads CASSPGTAQGNQPQHF. CDR3 DNA sequence: TGTGCCAGCAGTCCCGGGACAGCTCAAGGCAATCAGCCCCAGCATTTT.

The chain uses TRBV20-1 and TRBJ2-1; no firm D call. Trimming cost V 3 bases and J 7 bases, with 7 bases left between them. Germline assignment: CDR1 DFQATT and CDR2 SNEGSKA (reference sequence). The CDR3 is 11 amino acids. In DNA form, the CDR3 reads TGCAGTGCTAGCCAGGTTAATGAGCAGTTCTTC. Amino acid sequence: CSASQVNEQFF.

The chain employs TRBV6-1 and TRBJ1-1, with D perhaps matching TRBD1 (5 bases). The V gene's germline CDR1 is MNHNS and CDR2 SASEGT. The CDR3 has 15 amino acids. V lost 4 bases and J 2 bases, leaving 14 bases between the germline ends. The CDR3 DNA sequence: TGTGCCAGCAGTGTTAAGGGGTCGGTCAACACTGAAGCTTTCTTT. As protein: CASSVKGSVNTEAFF.

The chain joins TRBV9 to TRBJ2-1; D might be TRBD1 (8 bases). Trimming cost V 4 bases and J 5 bases, with 16 bases left between them. There are 15 residues in the CDR3. Per germline, CDR1 SGDLS and CDR2 YYNGEE. CDR3 amino acids: CASSTQGGGHNEQFF. The CDR3 nucleotides are TGTGCCAGCAGCACACAGGGGGGGGGCCACAATGAGCAGTTCTTC.

The genes are TRBV19 and TRBJ2-5, with D unresolved. Trimming stripped 5 bases from V and 5 bases from J, with 12 bases between. Germline CDR1 and CDR2: LNHDA and SQIVND (reference sequence). This CDR3 spans 13 amino acids. The CDR3 region is CASSPPLAETQYF. CDR3 DNA: TGTGCCAGTAGTCCCCCCCTCGCCGAGACCCAGTACTTC.